Listed below are T cell receptor beta chains from one sample, sequenced in a study of OX40 agonist ivuxolimab in advanced cancers. Produced via immunoSEQ multiplex PCR; TCRdb's table is partial and in-frame only. The sample lists 77,000 or so clones; around 90% were seen once. Sequencing was performed on CD4+ or CD8+ T cells sorted from blood, taken in a trial of the OX40 agonist ivuxolimab. These receptors originate from an adult with an advanced solid tumor such as melanoma, head and neck, liver or kidney cancer. Each CDR3 is given without its conserved first and last residue. A D gene is named only where the DNA matches it firmly. Clone size is shown for a subset of rows, as once, few, many or a class of expanded clone.

.	TRBV6-4	TRBJ2-5	TRBD2	ASSREAQETQY
.	TRBV2	TRBJ1-4	.	ASSYGDATNEKLF
.	TRBV4-2	TRBJ1-2	.	ASSPPGNPYGYT
.	TRBV5-1	TRBJ2-5	TRBD1	ASSPNRGWETQY
few	TRBV27	TRBJ2-2	.	ASSNWNTGELF
.	TRBV7-6	TRBJ2-7	TRBD1	ASSFGDRGYEQY
.	TRBV4-1	TRBJ2-7	.	ASSQNSDGFRYEQY
.	TRBV9	TRBJ2-7	TRBD1	ASSPTGTGFYEQY
.	TRBV7-2	TRBJ2-2	.	ASSPAGTPTNTGELF
.	TRBV7-4	TRBJ1-6	.	ASSSLGSYNSPLH
.	TRBV9	TRBJ2-5	.	ASSVVRGDQETQY
.	TRBV9	TRBJ2-3	TRBD2	TSGGGPTDTQY
few	TRBV7-7	TRBJ2-7	TRBD1	ASSPVGQPYEQY
.	TRBV5-6	TRBJ2-5	.	ASSYGEGTQY
.	TRBV11-2	TRBJ2-5	TRBD2	ASSLRPPLAGGGGETQY
.	TRBV5-1	TRBJ1-2	TRBD1	ASSYGTGAGYT
few	TRBV7-2	TRBJ1-1	.	ASSLEAGRRTEAF
.	TRBV10-3	TRBJ2-2	.	AISPRADQSGELF
.	TRBV21-1	TRBJ1-2	.	ASSKADGYT
.	TRBV28	TRBJ1-2	TRBD1	ASSGQGAPAYGYT
.	TRBV10-1	TRBJ2-1	TRBD2	ASSDAGAVDEQF
.	TRBV7-3	TRBJ2-3	.	ASSHVGPSTDTQY
.	TRBV11-3	TRBJ2-3	.	ASSFRGGTDTQY
.	TRBV28	TRBJ1-1	.	ASSLYPPSALGNTEAF